This T cell receptor (beta chain) appears in the sequencing data of a study of T cell repertoires in cytomegalovirus infection. For the study at large: From public TCR beta signatures came an indication of both CMV infection and matching HLA type. Regarding the study as a whole: Summed frequency of shared TCR beta families picked out CMV carriers who also had the relevant HLA. What dominated the ex vivo response were HLA-C-restricted CMV-specific TCR beta clonotypes.

In TCRdb, the reads were re-called with MiXCR into one record per CDR3 protein. The sample records under 600,000 distinct CDR3 sequences, 15% to 20% being singletons. Remarks on this clonotype: Its antigen remains unknown.

The CDR3 sequence is 15 residues long. In germline, CDR1 is SGHVS, CDR2 FNYEAQ. Unmatched junction bases numbered 17, after V lost 5 bases and J lost 11 bases. This clonotype originated in a human donor in good health (CMV status not recorded). Some clones in this sample may be carry-over from other donors' samples. Source material: CD8+ T cells from PBMCs. This chain joins TRBV7-6 and TRBJ1-2, with 7 bases lining up with TRBD1. This CDR3 is CASSRQGSESYVYTF. CDR3 nucleotide sequence: TGTGCCAGCAGCCGACAGGGATCCGAAAGCTATGTTTACACCTTC.